Presented here are 12 T cell receptor beta chains from one specimen sequenced in a study of identical twins. A single record per CDR3 protein comes from TCRdb applying MiXCR to the 5' RACE reads. The data contain some 760,000 distinct CDR3 sequences, 18% of them singletons. The same sample was also studied in work on T cells expressing NK-cell markers.

Source material: PBMCs. These receptors all stem from a woman between 18 and 29 years old in good health.

This clonotype was seen a few times. The rearrangement joins TRBV10-3 to TRBJ2-1; D remains ambiguous. The CDR3 length is 14 residues. Between the trimmed V and J ends, which lost 3 bases and 3 bases, there was a span of 9 bases. Germline CDR1 and CDR2: ENHRY and SYGVKD. The CDR3 loop reads CAISDRDFYNEQFF. CDR3 sequence (DNA): TGTGCCATCAGTGACCGAGACTTCTACAATGAGCAGTTCTTC.

In its sample, this clonotype was seen a few times. The chain has TRBV6-1 and TRBJ1-1; 7 positions match TRBD1. The V and J ends lost 7 bases and 2 bases, in that order; junction bases with no gene match: 7. The CDR3 is made up of 14 amino acids. Germline CDR1 is MNHNS and CDR2 is SASEGT. The CDR3 bases are TGTGCCAGCACACCCGGACAGGTTAACACTGAAGCTTTCTTT. Translating it yields CASTPGQVNTEAFF.

This clonotype was detected a few times. CDR3 residues: CASSPGGGLDYNEQFF. CDR3 sequence (DNA): TGCGCCAGCAGCCCGGGGGGGGGCCTGGACTACAATGAGCAGTTCTTC. The rearrangement joins TRBV5-1 to TRBJ2-1; 8 bases are a match to TRBD2. The CDR3 length is 16 residues. V was clipped by 4 bases and J by 3 bases; unmatched bases: 9. CDR1 SGHRS and CDR2 YFSETQ come from the germline V gene.

The chain uses TRBV29-1 and TRBJ1-3; D is unresolved. Germline values: CDR1 SQVTM, CDR2 ANQGSEA. This CDR3 is 13 amino acids long. The V and J ends lost 4 bases and 1 base respectively, with 8 bases between them. Here the CDR3 reads CSVAPASGNTIYF. Written as DNA, the CDR3 is TGCAGCGTTGCCCCGGCTTCTGGAAACACCATATATTTT.

This clonotype was seen only once. The CDR3, as DNA: TGCGCCAGCAGCTGGGGTGCGGGAGCGGTCAAAAACATTCAGTACTTC. The encoded protein is CASSWGAGAVKNIQYF. V and J are TRBV5-1 and TRBJ2-4; 7 bases match TRBD2. J gave up 3 bases and V 3 bases, and 9 bases lay outside the gene matches. The CDR3 consists of 16 residues. Germline CDR1 is SGHRS and CDR2 is YFSETQ.

This rearrangement joins TRBV7-8 to TRBJ2-7; D is unclear. The CDR3 loop spans 12 amino acids. The V and J ends lost 5 bases and 6 bases respectively, with 11 bases between them. CDR1 and CDR2 from the germline V gene are SGHVS and FQNEAQ. The CDR3 DNA reads as TGTGCCAGCAGCCAAACGGCGTTCGAGCAGTACTTC. Translated, it gives CASSQTAFEQYF.

This clonotype was seen only a few times. The CDR3 region is CASSSAGTMYNEQFF. The CDR3 region has the DNA TGTGCCAGCAGCTCAGCCGGGACTATGTACAATGAGCAGTTCTTC. The chain carries TRBV7-9 and TRBJ2-1, with TRBD2 matching over 7 bases. Germline V gene sequence: CDR1 SEHNR, CDR2 FQNEAQ (reference sequence). CDR3 length: 15 amino acids. J lost 4 bases, V lost 4 bases, and 7 bases had no gene match.

This clonotype has more than one count but fewer than ten. The V and J genes are TRBV7-7 and TRBJ2-5; D is perhaps TRBD2 (6 bases). The CDR3 is made up of 13 amino acids. Germline values: CDR1 SSHAT, CDR2 FNYEAQ (reference sequence). Trimming took off 4 bases at V and 5 bases at J, with 11 bases between the two ends. In DNA, the CDR3 is TGTGCCAGCAGCTCGGGACTTGATGAGACCCAGTACTTC. This encodes CASSSGLDETQYF.

The chain is built from TRBV20-1 and TRBJ2-3; D is unresolved. CDR3 length: 14 residues. V lost 8 bases and J 3 bases, leaving 18 bases between the germline ends. Germline V lookup: CDR1 DFQATT, CDR2 SNEGSKA (reference sequence). The CDR3 DNA reads as TGCAGTCTACCGGGCGGCCTTGAAACAGATACGCAGTATTTT. This gives the protein CSLPGGLETDTQYF.

The gene calls are TRBV20-1 and TRBJ1-1; tentative D call: TRBD1 (5 bases). The CDR3 is 17 amino acids. The germline gives CDR1 DFQATT, CDR2 SNEGSKA (reference sequence). V lost 0 bases, J lost 3 bases, and 20 bases lay in between. CDR3 in amino acids: CSARDRVGGRGDTEAFF. The CDR3 nucleotides read TGCAGTGCTAGAGATCGGGTTGGGGGTCGAGGGGACACTGAAGCTTTCTTT.

The table lists this clonotype with a few counts. This sequence joins TRBV25-1 and TRBJ1-4; 10 bases agree with TRBD1. V shed 1 base, J shed 7 bases, and the junction held 3 bases outside the gene matches. This CDR3 is built from 15 residues. Germline V gives CDR1 MGHDK, CDR2 SYGVNS. This chain's CDR3 is CASSESGTGVEKLFF. For the CDR3, the DNA is TGTGCCAGCAGTGAATCCGGGACAGGGGTTGAAAAACTGTTTTTT.

The rearrangement joins TRBV11-2 to TRBJ2-1; 7 bases are a match to TRBD1. The CDR3 consists of 12 residues. Germline V gene sequence: CDR1 SGHAT, CDR2 FQNNGV. V lost 4 bases, J lost 13 bases, and 7 bases stayed unmatched. CDR3 DNA: TGTGCCAGCAGCTATCCTGGACAGGAACAGTTCTTC. This gives the protein CASSYPGQEQFF.